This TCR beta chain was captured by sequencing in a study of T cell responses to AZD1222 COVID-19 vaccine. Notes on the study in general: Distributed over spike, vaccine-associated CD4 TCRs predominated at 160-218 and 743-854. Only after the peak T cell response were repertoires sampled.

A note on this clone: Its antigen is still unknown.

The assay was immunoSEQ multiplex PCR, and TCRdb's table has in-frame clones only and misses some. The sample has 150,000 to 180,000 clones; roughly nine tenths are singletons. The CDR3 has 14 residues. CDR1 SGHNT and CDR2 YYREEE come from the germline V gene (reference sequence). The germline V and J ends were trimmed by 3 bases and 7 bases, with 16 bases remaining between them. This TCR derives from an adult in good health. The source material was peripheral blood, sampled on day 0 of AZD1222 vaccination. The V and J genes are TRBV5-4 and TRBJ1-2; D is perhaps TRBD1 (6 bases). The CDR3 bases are TGTGCCAGCAGCTGGGGGGGGTCAGGGGCTGGCTACACCTTC. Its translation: CASSWGGSGAGYTF.